This T cell receptor (beta chain) was found in a study of T cell responses to AZD1222 COVID-19 vaccine. Study background: Pooled in the analysis were second doses at about 4 or about 12 weeks. Regarding the study as a whole: Possibly, clonal diversity was underestimated; donors were largely white British and included more females. Vaccination with two AZD1222 doses was followed by a rise in Spike-specific TCR breadth and depth. Sampled repertoires all dated from after the peak T cell response.

The data were produced by immunoSEQ multiplex PCR, yet TCRdb's version contains in-frame clones alone and is incomplete. This repertoire shows about 120,000 clones, 81% found once; its top ten account for around 4.6%. About this clone: What it binds is not known.

The source of this sequence is an adult in good health. This specimen consisted of peripheral blood, obtained on day 0 of AZD1222 vaccination.

The CDR3 spells CASQGPKNTEAFF. CDR3 DNA sequence: TGTGCCAGCCAAGGGCCCAAGAACACTGAAGCTTTCTTT. V is TRBV2 and J is TRBJ1-1; D call uncertain. Per germline, CDR1 SNHLY and CDR2 FYNNEI. CDR3 size: 13 residues. Between the trimmed V and J ends, which lost 8 bases and 1 base, there was a span of 11 bases.